A single sample is the source of the 32 T cell receptor beta chains below, sequenced in a study of PD-L1 blockade in urothelial cancer. The protocol was immunoSEQ multiplex PCR, while the TCRdb copy is restricted to in-frame clones and leaves out a portion. The sample shows about 22,000 clones, about 90% of them seen only once. Time point defined: peripheral blood 6 weeks after treatment start. The sample here was PBMCs, taken around atezolizumab (anti-PD-L1) treatment. These receptors all come from a woman aged 55-75 years with urothelial cancer.

The rearrangement links TRBV19 to TRBJ2-7; D is unclear. Deletions cut 1 base from V and 1 base from J, with 8 bases between. Germline CDR1 LNHDA, CDR2 SQIVND (reference sequence). The CDR3 extends over 14 amino acids. In nucleotides, the CDR3 is TGTGCCAGTAGTATAGGCCGGAGTTCCTACGAGCAGTACTTC. Protein product: CASSIGRSSYEQYF.

This chain joins TRBV10-3 and TRBJ1-2, with no clear D. The CDR3 is made up of 13 amino acids. Germline V gives CDR1 ENHRY, CDR2 SYGVKD. Trimming removed 8 bases at V and 8 bases at J, with 18 bases between. CDR3 protein: CAIRPDGLQGYTF. The DNA of the CDR3 is TGTGCCATCCGCCCGGACGGACTTCAGGGCTACACCTTC.

The V gene is TRBV7-7, the J gene TRBJ2-1; unclear D gene. Germline CDR1 reads SSHAT; CDR2 reads FNYEAQ (reference sequence). The CDR3 runs to 15 residues. V was shortened by 2 bases and J by 0 bases, with 8 bases between the two germline ends. The CDR3 reads CASSLSSSSYNEQFF. The DNA of the CDR3 is TGTGCCAGCAGCTTATCGTCTAGCTCCTACAATGAGCAGTTCTTC.

This chain uses TRBV27 with TRBJ2-1; tentatively, D is TRBD2 (5 bases). CDR1 is MNHEY and CDR2 is SMNVEV in the germline V gene (reference sequence). The V end lost 5 bases, the J end lost 6 bases, and 11 bases lay between the germline ends. This CDR3 is built from 13 residues. The CDR3: CASSAYTSNEQFF. The CDR3, as DNA: TGTGCCAGCAGTGCCTACACTAGCAATGAGCAGTTCTTC.

The chain joins TRBV11-2 to TRBJ2-1; tentative D call: TRBD2 (5 bases). CDR1 is SGHAT, CDR2 FQNNGV, per germline. Trimming shortened V by 0 bases and J by 3 bases, and 21 bases separated the two germline ends. This CDR3 has 19 residues. Here the CDR3 DNA reads TGTGCCAGCAGCTTAGATGGACGGCGGGCCGGAGTAGGCTACAATGAGCAGTTCTTC. Its protein product is CASSLDGRRAGVGYNEQFF.

The J gene is TRBJ1-2, the V gene TRBV5-1; 9 bases match TRBD1. CDR3 size: 18 residues. The germline gives CDR1 SGHRS, CDR2 YFSETQ. Trimming at V came to 0 bases and at J to 3 bases, leaving 12 bases not matched to a gene. The CDR3 is CASSLGGDRDSRYYGYTF. For the CDR3, the DNA is TGCGCCAGCAGCTTGGGGGGGGACAGGGATTCCCGCTACTATGGCTACACCTTC.

The chain carries TRBV7-8 and TRBJ2-1, with D uncertain. The CDR3 loop spans 12 amino acids. The V gene's germline CDR1 is SGHVS and CDR2 FQNEAQ. Trimming cost V 4 bases and J 12 bases, with 13 bases left between them. The CDR3 DNA follows: TGTGCCAGCAGCTACGCGAGTGGTGGGCAGTTCTTC. This sequence encodes CASSYASGGQFF. Full variable domain (missing parts from reference TRBV7-8 and TRBJ2-1): GAGVSQSPRYKVAKRGQDVALRCDPISGHVSLFWYQQALGQGPEFLTYFQNEAQLDKSGLPSDRFFAERPEGSVSTLKIQRTQQEDSAVYLCASSYASGGQFFGPGTRLTVL.

This clone was seen only once. The chain employs TRBV5-1 and TRBJ2-7; TRBD1 matches at 11 bases. V lost 4 bases, J lost 9 bases, and 12 bases stayed unmatched. There are 15 residues in the CDR3. CDR1 SGHRS and CDR2 YFSETQ come from the germline V gene. CDR3 nucleotides: TGCGCCAGCAGCGAAAGGACAGGGGGCGACGGGGGGCAGTACTTC. The encoded protein is CASSERTGGDGGQYF.

This clone came up once. The chain has TRBV10-2 and TRBJ2-1, with a possible D match to TRBD2 (6 bases). The ends were cut back, 2 bases at V and 6 bases at J, with 17 bases in the middle. This CDR3 comprises 16 residues. Looked up from germline, CDR1 is WSHSY and CDR2 is SAAADI. The CDR3 DNA is TGCGCCAGCAGTGAGGTTTACGGGAGTGTCCTCAATGAGCAGTTCTTC. Protein product: CASSEVYGSVLNEQFF.

V and J are TRBV29-1 and TRBJ1-1; D is possibly TRBD1 (5 bases). Germline V gives CDR1 SQVTM, CDR2 ANQGSEA. V was trimmed by 6 bases and J by 3 bases, leaving 20 bases between them. This CDR3 is built from 15 residues. The DNA of the CDR3 is TGCAGCGTCGAATCTATTAGGGGTAGGTACACTGAAGCTTTCTTT. Translating gives CSVESIRGRYTEAFF.

This clone was observed once. The chain employs TRBV4-3 and TRBJ2-7, with D possibly TRBD2 on 7 matching bases. Germline V lookup: CDR1 LGHNA, CDR2 YSLEER. V was shortened by 0 bases and J by 2 bases, with 11 bases between the two germline ends. The CDR3 covers 15 residues. CDR3 DNA sequence: TGCGCCAGCAGCCAAGATCGGGGGGCACCCTACGAGCAGTACTTC. This codes for CASSQDRGAPYEQYF.

This chain connects TRBV5-1 to TRBJ2-1; TRBD2 agrees at 12 bases. The germline V gene encodes CDR1 SGHRS and CDR2 YFSETQ. Trimming cost V 0 bases and J 8 bases; bases outside gene matches: 6. The CDR3 has 16 amino acids. The CDR3 is CASSLGLAGVVDEQFF. CDR3 DNA: TGCGCCAGCAGCTTGGGACTAGCGGGAGTAGTCGATGAGCAGTTCTTC.

This clone was seen a single time. The chain links TRBV7-8 to TRBJ2-7; 8 positions match TRBD1. Germline loops: CDR1 SGHVS, CDR2 FQNEAQ. The V and J ends lost 1 base and 4 bases, in that order; junction bases with no gene match: 6. The CDR3 extends over 15 amino acids. Written as DNA, the CDR3 is TGTGCCAGCAGCTTAGTTCCAGGACAGGGATACGAGCAGTACTTC. It yields the protein CASSLVPGQGYEQYF.

The chain joins TRBV7-9 to TRBJ2-6; a possible D gene is TRBD1 (6 bases). Trimming shortened V by 0 bases and J by 3 bases, and 9 bases separated the two germline ends. Germline V gene sequence: CDR1 SEHNR, CDR2 FQNEAQ (reference sequence). This CDR3 region has 16 residues. The CDR3 coding sequence is TGTGCCAGCAGCTTAGCGGGGGCGGGTGGGGCCAACGTCCTGACTTTC. Translated: CASSLAGAGGANVLTF.

This clone has just one count. The V and J genes are TRBV7-2 and TRBJ2-1; 9 bases are a match to TRBD1. The CDR3 runs 18 residues. Trimming took 4 bases from V and 7 from J; bases not matched to a gene: 17. Germline CDR1 SGHTA, CDR2 FQGNSA. This chain's CDR3 is CASSYPLGGTGSLNEQFF. Here the CDR3 DNA reads TGTGCCAGCAGCTACCCTCTCGGAGGGACAGGGTCCTTAAATGAGCAGTTCTTC.

V gene TRBV11-2 combines with J gene TRBJ2-4, with TRBD2 matching over 8 bases. The trim removed 1 base at V and 0 bases at J, leaving 5 bases unmatched. Germline lookup yields CDR1 SGHAT and CDR2 FQNNGV. The CDR3 covers 17 residues. In DNA, the CDR3 is TGTGCCAGCAGCTTAGGTCCAGCGGGGGTAGCCAAAAACATTCAGTACTTC. Protein sequence: CASSLGPAGVAKNIQYF.

This clone is a singleton in its sample. The chain recombines TRBV7-2 with TRBJ1-2; D unclear. Germline-derived CDR1 and CDR2 are SGHTA and FQGNSA. V lost 5 bases, J lost 7 bases, and 17 bases lay in between. This CDR3 is 14 amino acids long. CDR3 nucleotides: TGTGCCAGCAGCAAAACCGGCGCGGAGGTTGGCTACACCTTC. Its translation: CASSKTGAEVGYTF.

The sample holds one count of this clone. The chain recombines TRBV19 with TRBJ1-1; TRBD1 matches 11 bases. CDR1 and CDR2 from the germline V gene are LNHDA and SQIVND (reference sequence). The CDR3 totals 15 residues. Trimming removed 6 bases from V and 2 bases from J; junction bases left unmatched: 5. The CDR3 DNA follows: TGTGCCAGTAGGGGGACAGGGGGACTTAACACTGAAGCTTTCTTT. It specifies CASRGTGGLNTEAFF.

CDR3 residues: CASSLAGQYQETQYF. DNA of the CDR3: TGCGCCAGCAGCTTGGCCGGACAGTACCAAGAGACCCAGTACTTC. The chain couples TRBV5-1 to TRBJ2-5; TRBD1 is a possible D gene (6 bases). V was clipped by 0 bases and J by 0 bases, with 9 bases between them. The CDR3 totals 15 residues. Germline CDR1 SGHRS, CDR2 YFSETQ.

This chain links TRBV4-3 with TRBJ1-4, with 8 positions matching TRBD1. CDR1 and CDR2 from the germline V gene are LGHNA and YSLEER. V lost 4 bases, J lost 0 bases, and 4 bases stayed unmatched. The CDR3 is 16 amino acids. DNA for the CDR3: TGCGCCAGCAGCCCGGGACAGGAGGCAACTAATGAAAAACTGTTTTTT. Its protein product is CASSPGQEATNEKLFF.

The gene calls are TRBV28 and TRBJ2-5; D is uncertain. V was cut by 1 base and J by 1 base, with 7 bases left in between. The CDR3 contains 14 residues. The germline V gene has CDR1 MDHEN and CDR2 SYDVKM. Here the CDR3 DNA reads TGTGCCAGCAGTTTATTTCAGGCCCAAGAGACCCAGTACTTC. Its protein is CASSLFQAQETQYF.

The rearrangement links TRBV4-2 to TRBJ1-2; a weak D match, TRBD1 (6 bases). Trimming pared 1 base from V and 8 bases from J, leaving 17 bases between. Germline V gives CDR1 LGHNA, CDR2 YNFKEQ. The CDR3 sequence is 15 residues long. CDR3 DNA: TGTGCCAGCAGCCAAGGGGGCGGGGGGGGCAAGGGCTACACCTTC. Protein product: CASSQGGGGGKGYTF.

The chain uses TRBV4-3 and TRBJ2-2; 13 positions match TRBD2. This CDR3 region has 16 residues. V was pared by 4 bases and J by 7 bases, with 6 bases of the junction left unmatched. CDR1 and CDR2 from the germline V gene are LGHNA and YSLEER. CDR3: CASSLGLAGANGELFF. DNA for the CDR3: TGCGCCAGCAGCCTCGGACTAGCGGGAGCCAACGGGGAGCTGTTTTTT.

J is TRBJ2-2 and V is TRBV10-3; 7 bases match TRBD1. V was clipped by 9 bases and J by 3 bases; unmatched bases: 7. The CDR3 length is 14 residues. The germline CDR1 and CDR2 sequences are ENHRY and SYGVKD. The CDR3 DNA reads TGTGCCATGCAACGACAGGGTGACACCGGGGAGCTGTTTTTT. Encoded protein: CAMQRQGDTGELFF.

V and J are TRBV18 and TRBJ2-3; the match to TRBD1 covers 7 bases. Germline-derived CDR1 and CDR2 are KGHSH and LQKENI. CDR3 length: 16 residues. With V trimmed by 2 bases and J by 2 bases, 7 bases remained unmatched. This chain's CDR3 is CASSPTVQGDTDTQYF. The DNA for the CDR3 is TGTGCCAGCTCACCAACCGTTCAGGGGGACACAGATACGCAGTATTTT.

CDR3 nucleotides: TGTGCCAGCAGTCGACTAGCGGGGAACTCTGGGGCCAACGTCCTGACTTTC. It is translated as CASSRLAGNSGANVLTF. The rearrangement uses TRBV7-2 and TRBJ2-6; 11 bases are shared with TRBD2. Per germline, CDR1 SGHTA and CDR2 FQGNSA. J gave up 0 bases and V 6 bases, and 4 bases lay outside the gene matches. This CDR3 comprises 17 residues.

This rearrangement joins TRBV5-4 to TRBJ2-3; D perhaps matches TRBD1 (5 bases). The V gene's germline CDR1 is SGHNT and CDR2 YYREEE (reference sequence). This CDR3 is built from 14 residues. Deletions cut 3 bases from V and 2 bases from J, with 10 bases between. DNA of the CDR3: TGTGCCAGCAGCTACGACAGATACACAGATACGCAGTATTTT. It is translated as CASSYDRYTDTQYF. The variable domain in full, completed from reference TRBV5-4 and TRBJ2-3, reads ETGVTQSPTHLIKTRGQQVTLRCSSQSGHNTVSWYQQALGQGPQFIFQYYREEENGRGNFPPRFSGLQFPNYSSELNVNALELDDSALYLCASSYDRYTDTQYFGPGTRLTVL.

In this sample, this clone turned up once. The V call is TRBV4-3, the J call TRBJ1-1, with D possibly matching TRBD1 (5 bases). Germline V lookup: CDR1 LGHNA, CDR2 YSLEER. V was cut by 0 bases and J by 5 bases, with 13 bases left in between. CDR3 length equals 15 residues. CDR3 residues: CASSQDRARGTEAFF. In DNA form, the CDR3 reads TGCGCCAGCAGCCAAGACAGGGCGCGGGGAACTGAAGCTTTCTTT.

The rearrangement uses TRBV5-1 and TRBJ2-1; 12 bases are a match to TRBD2. This CDR3 is built from 16 residues. The germline V gene encodes CDR1 SGHRS and CDR2 YFSETQ. V trimming: 2 bases; J trimming: 3 bases; junction bases outside the gene matches: 3. CDR3: CASSFGTSGYYNEQFF. The CDR3 DNA follows: TGCGCCAGCAGCTTCGGGACTAGCGGGTACTACAATGAGCAGTTCTTC.

The chain uses TRBV7-9 and TRBJ1-4; D is undetermined. This CDR3 comprises 16 residues. The V end lost 5 bases, the J end lost 4 bases, and 17 bases lay between the germline ends. In germline, CDR1 is SEHNR, CDR2 FQNEAQ (reference sequence). The CDR3 DNA sequence: TGTGCCAGCAGCCCACGCGACCCGAGAGGTAATGAAAAACTGTTTTTT. Translation: CASSPRDPRGNEKLFF. Supplemented by reference TRBV7-9 and TRBJ1-4, the full variable domain reads DTGVSQNPRHKITKRGQNVTFRCDPISEHNRLYWYRQTLGQGPEFLTYFQNEAQLEKSRLLSDRFSAERPKGSFSTLEIQRTEQGDSAMYLCASSPRDPRGNEKLFFGSGTQLSVL.

The chain employs TRBV2 and TRBJ2-3; D not certain. The V end lost 7 bases, the J end lost 0 bases, and 11 bases lay between the germline ends. The CDR3 totals 14 residues. CDR1 is SNHLY and CDR2 is FYNNEI in the germline V gene. CDR3 DNA: TGTGCCAGCACACCTGTTACTAGCACAGATACGCAGTATTTT. Amino acids: CASTPVTSTDTQYF.

The chain links TRBV2 to TRBJ2-5; 8 bases line up with TRBD1. V lost 2 bases, J lost 2 bases, and 1 base stayed unmatched. CDR1 is SNHLY, CDR2 FYNNEI, per germline. CDR3 size: 14 residues. The CDR3, as DNA: TGTGCCAGCAGTGAAAGGACAGGGCAAGAGACCCAGTACTTC. Its translation is CASSERTGQETQYF.